The 4 T cell receptor beta chains given below trace back to one sample, sequenced in a study of blood T cells in healthy people across ages. Together with a sample-barcoded 5' primer, a J-beta primer mix was included in a second PCR lasting about 6 to 11 cycles. In TCRdb, the 5' RACE reads were re-called with MiXCR into one record per CDR3 protein. The sample has hundreds of thousands of distinct CDR3 sequences; roughly 48% are singletons. Input material: blood. These receptors originate from a man aged 30 to 45 in good health.

Notes on this clonotype: A much more abundant neighbour one base away suggests this may be a read error. The V and J genes are TRBV6-4 and TRBJ2-3; possible D gene TRBD2, 5 bases. The CDR3 covers 13 residues. In germline, CDR1 is MRHNA, CDR2 SNTAGT. V lost 0 bases and J 6 bases, leaving 7 bases between the germline ends. The chain's CDR3 is CASSDSLADTQYF. The DNA of the CDR3 is TGTGCCAGCAGTGACTCTTTAGCGGATACGCAGTATTTT.

The chain couples TRBV6-2 or TRBV6-3 to TRBJ2-5, with TRBD2 matching over 9 bases. V lost 7 bases and J lost 2; bases outside the gene matches: 5. This CDR3 spans 14 amino acids. Germline CDR1 is MNHEY and CDR2 is SVGEGT. The CDR3 protein is CASNRLAEQETQYF. CDR3 coding DNA: TGTGCCAGCAATCGACTAGCGGAGCAAGAGACCCAGTACTTC.

The chain carries TRBV28 and TRBJ2-7; TRBD1 agrees at 9 bases. V was pared by 3 bases and J by 3 bases, with 9 bases of the junction left unmatched. Germline V gene sequence: CDR1 MDHEN, CDR2 SYDVKM. The CDR3 covers 16 residues. For the CDR3, the DNA is TGTGCCAGCAGTTTCACCGCCGGGACAGGGAACTACGAGCAGTACTTC. Amino acids: CASSFTAGTGNYEQYF.

The chain is built from TRBV6-5 and TRBJ2-7; 7 bases align to TRBD1. Germline V lookup: CDR1 MNHEY, CDR2 SVGAGI. This CDR3 is 14 amino acids long. The V gene end was trimmed by 8 bases and the J gene end by 2 bases; junction bases not matched to a gene: 9. In nucleotides, the CDR3 is TGTGCCAGCGGACTGGGACAGAGGACCTACGAGCAGTACTTC. Translation gives CASGLGQRTYEQYF.